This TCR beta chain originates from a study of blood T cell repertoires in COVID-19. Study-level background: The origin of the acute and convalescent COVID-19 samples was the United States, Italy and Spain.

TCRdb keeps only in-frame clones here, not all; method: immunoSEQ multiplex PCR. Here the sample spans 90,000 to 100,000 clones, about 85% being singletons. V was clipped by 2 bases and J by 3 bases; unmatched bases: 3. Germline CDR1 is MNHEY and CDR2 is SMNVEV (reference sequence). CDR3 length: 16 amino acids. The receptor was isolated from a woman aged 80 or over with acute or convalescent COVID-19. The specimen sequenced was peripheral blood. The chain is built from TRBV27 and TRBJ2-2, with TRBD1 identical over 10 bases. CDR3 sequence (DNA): TGTGCCAGCAGTTTACTGGGACAGGGGTACACCGGGGAGCTGTTTTTT. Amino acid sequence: CASSLLGQGYTGELFF.